The 19 T cell receptor beta chains below were found in one sample sequenced in a study of blood T cell repertoires in COVID-19. Generated by immunoSEQ multiplex PCR, the TCRdb table keeps only in-frame clones and is missing some. The data contain tens of thousands of clones, around 82% of them singletons. The source material was peripheral blood. Source of these receptors: a woman aged 60-70 years with acute or convalescent COVID-19.

Remarks on this clone: Other DNA sequences in the sample encode the same CDR3. The rearrangement joins TRBV5-1 to TRBJ2-5, with D tentatively TRBD1 (6 bases). The V end lost 0 bases, the J end lost 0 bases, and 9 bases lay between the germline ends. CDR1 is SGHRS, CDR2 YFSETQ, per germline. The CDR3 sequence is 15 residues long. CDR3 residues: CASSLGGTNQETQYF. CDR3 nucleotide sequence: TGCGCCAGCAGCTTGGGGGGGACAAACCAAGAGACCCAGTACTTC.

The chain carries TRBV6-1 and TRBJ2-5, with D uncertain. CDR1 MNHNS and CDR2 SASEGT come from the germline V gene. This CDR3 is 14 amino acids long. The V and J ends lost 6 bases and 2 bases respectively, with 13 bases between them. The CDR3 sequence: CASRPGVWQETQYF. DNA for the CDR3: TGTGCCAGCAGGCCTGGAGTTTGGCAAGAGACCCAGTACTTC.

The V call is TRBV5-1, the J call TRBJ1-1, with TRBD1 as a possible D gene (5 bases). Trimming cost V 4 bases and J 0 bases, with 16 bases left between them. This CDR3 region has 16 residues. Germline CDR1 and CDR2: SGHRS and YFSETQ. In DNA form, the CDR3 reads TGCGCCAGCAGCCTATCTCCGACAGCATTGAACACTGAAGCTTTCTTT. Translating it yields CASSLSPTALNTEAFF.

The chain has TRBV6-6 and TRBJ1-6, with TRBD1 matching over 7 bases. The ends lost 5 bases at V and 7 bases at J; junction bases unmatched: 5. The V gene's germline CDR1 is MNHNY and CDR2 SVGAGI (reference sequence). This CDR3 is built from 14 residues. The CDR3 DNA sequence: TGTGCCAGCAGTGTGGGACAGCAAAATTCACCCCTCCACTTT. Its protein is CASSVGQQNSPLHF.

The chain links TRBV19 to TRBJ2-2, with TRBD1 matching over 11 bases. Germline CDR1 and CDR2: LNHDA and SQIVND (reference sequence). CDR3 length: 16 residues. J lost 5 bases, V lost 4 bases, and 6 bases had no gene match. The CDR3 protein is CASSTRTGGRTGELFF. The CDR3 DNA follows: TGTGCCAGTAGTACCAGGACAGGGGGCCGGACCGGGGAGCTGTTTTTT.

The rearrangement links TRBV7-3 to TRBJ1-1, with TRBD1 identical over 8 bases. The CDR3 sequence is 15 residues long. Germline-derived CDR1 and CDR2 are SGHTA and FQGTGA. V trimming: 3 bases; J trimming: 10 bases; junction bases outside the gene matches: 13. CDR3 DNA: TGTGCCAGCAGCTTCTTTCAGGGGGCGGGGGCCTCAGCTTTCTTT. Its translation: CASSFFQGAGASAFF.

The CDR3 loop reads CASSYLRGGPGETQYF. The CDR3 region has the DNA TGTGCCAGCAGTTACCTGCGGGGGGGCCCGGGAGAGACCCAGTACTTC. V and J are TRBV6-2 or TRBV6-3 and TRBJ2-5; TRBD2 matches at 9 bases. CDR3 length: 16 residues. Trimming took 2 bases from V and 4 from J; bases not matched to a gene: 8. The germline gives CDR1 MNHEY, CDR2 SVGEGT.

V usage is TRBV13 and J usage is TRBJ1-2; 7 bases fit TRBD1. The V gene end was trimmed by 4 bases and the J gene end by 3 bases; junction bases not matched to a gene: 2. The CDR3 totals 13 residues. Per germline, CDR1 PRHDT and CDR2 FYEKMQ (reference sequence). The CDR3 DNA reads as TGTGCCAGCAGCTCGGGACAGCACTATGGCTACACCTTC. Protein sequence: CASSSGQHYGYTF.

This clone was seen more than once but under ten times. The chain couples TRBV2 to TRBJ2-5; no clear D gene. Trimming shortened V by 7 bases and J by 2 bases, and 5 bases separated the two germline ends. The CDR3 has 11 amino acids. CDR1 SNHLY and CDR2 FYNNEI come from the germline V gene. In nucleotides, the CDR3 is TGTGCCAGCACCCCTCAAGAGACCCAGTACTTC. Translating it yields CASTPQETQYF.

The CDR3 sequence is CASSDQTGTVTYEQYF. Written as DNA, the CDR3 is TGTGCCAGCAGCGACCAGACAGGGACTGTAACCTACGAGCAGTACTTC. This rearrangement joins TRBV11-2 to TRBJ2-7; TRBD1 is a possible D gene (7 bases). V was shortened by 5 bases and J by 2 bases, with 19 bases between the two germline ends. The CDR3 runs 16 residues. CDR1 SGHAT and CDR2 FQNNGV come from the germline V gene.

The genes are TRBV3-1 (or the pseudogene TRBV3-2) and TRBJ2-5, with a possible D match to TRBD2 (5 bases). The germline V gene has CDR1 LGHDT and CDR2 YNNKEL (reference sequence). V lost 2 bases to trimming and J lost 5 bases, with 21 bases between them. The length of the CDR3 is 17 residues. DNA for the CDR3: TGTGCCAGCAGCCAACTAGGGAGCGGCCGTATGGGGGAGACCCAGTACTTC. Protein: CASSQLGSGRMGETQYF.

With regard to this clone: One end of the junction is discordant with germline, which a read error may explain. The J gene is TRBJ2-3, the V gene TRBV7-7, with TRBD2 matching 8 bases. The CDR3 runs to 17 residues. Per germline, CDR1 SSHAT and CDR2 FNYEAQ (reference sequence). The CDR3 DNA reads as TGTGCTAGCAGCTTAGCCTCGGGGGGACTAGGAACAGATACGCAGTATTTT. Its translation is CASSLASGGLGTDTQYF.

The count of this clone is one. The rearrangement joins TRBV12-3 or TRBV12-4 to TRBJ1-1; D not resolved. The CDR3 is 12 residues long. V dropped 2 bases and J dropped 1 base, with 2 bases sitting between them. CDR3 protein: CASSLQNTEAFF. CDR3 nucleotide sequence: TGTGCCAGCAGTTTACAGAACACTGAAGCTTTCTTT.

The chain employs TRBV6-2 or TRBV6-3 and TRBJ1-2, with no clear D. The V gene lost 6 bases and the J gene lost 8 bases, with 16 bases spanning the gap. Germline V CDR1 and CDR2: MNHEY, SVGEGT. This CDR3 spans 13 amino acids. The CDR3 DNA follows: TGTGCCAGCAGCCCCTCTCGGGGAGGGGGCTACACCTTC. It is translated as CASSPSRGGGYTF.

This clone was seen only once. The rearrangement uses TRBV6-1 and TRBJ2-7, with 9 bases identical to TRBD1. Germline loops: CDR1 MNHNS, CDR2 SASEGT. The CDR3 loop spans 15 amino acids. V was pared by 2 bases and J by 4 bases, with 6 bases of the junction left unmatched. The CDR3 sequence: CASSEPGTGLYEQYF. For the CDR3, the DNA is TGTGCCAGCAGTGAACCCGGGACAGGGCTATACGAGCAGTACTTC.

The V call is TRBV6-5, the J call TRBJ2-7; perhaps TRBD2 as D (6 bases). The CDR3 extends over 13 amino acids. The V gene's germline CDR1 is MNHEY and CDR2 SVGAGI. Between the trimmed V and J ends, which lost 5 bases and 1 base, there was a span of 9 bases. For the CDR3, the DNA is TGTGCCAGCAGTAGTAGCGGTTCCTACGAGCAGTACTTC. Translating gives CASSSSGSYEQYF.

The chain uses TRBV7-2 and TRBJ2-1; TRBD2 matches at 11 bases. CDR3 length equals 15 residues. V shed 1 base, J shed 7 bases, and the junction held 3 bases outside the gene matches. CDR1 and CDR2 (germline): SGHTA, FQGNSA. The CDR3 loop is CASSLGPSGGNEQFF. The DNA for the CDR3 is TGTGCCAGCAGCTTAGGGCCTAGCGGGGGGAATGAGCAGTTCTTC. The entire variable domain, with the rest obtained from reference TRBV7-2 and TRBJ2-1, is as follows: GAGVSQSPSNKVTEKGKDVELRCDPISGHTALYWYRQSLGQGLEFLIYFQGNSAPDKSGLPSDRFSAERTGGSVSTLTIQRTQQEDSAVYLCASSLGPSGGNEQFFGPGTRLTVL.

This clone was detected many times. This rearrangement joins TRBV11-2 to TRBJ1-1; D is possibly TRBD1 (6 bases). CDR3 size: 15 residues. V dropped 5 bases and J dropped 4 bases, with 17 bases sitting between them. In germline, CDR1 is SGHAT, CDR2 FQNNGV. This chain's CDR3 is CASSALGQWPTEAFF. In DNA form, the CDR3 reads TGTGCCAGCAGCGCCCTCGGACAGTGGCCCACTGAAGCTTTCTTT.

The genes are TRBV5-1 and TRBJ2-1; TRBD1 matches 9 bases. Germline-derived CDR1 and CDR2 are SGHRS and YFSETQ. V shed 8 bases, J shed 5 bases, and the junction held 14 bases outside the gene matches. The CDR3 runs 16 residues. The CDR3 DNA reads TGCGCCAGTAACCCCAGCGATCGGACAGGGGACAATGAGCAGTTCTTC. This encodes CASNPSDRTGDNEQFF.